A selection of T cell receptor beta chains follows, all from one sample in a study of blood T cells in healthy people across ages. In TCRdb, the 5' RACE reads were re-called with MiXCR into one record per CDR3 protein. The sample has approximately 350,000 distinct CDR3 sequences, roughly half seen once; the top ten hold 50% to 65%. Source material: blood. The receptors derive from a man in his 60s in good health. The conserved cysteine and the conserved F or W are not part of the CDR3 here.

CDR3	V
ASSLVAGTTYEQY	TRBV11-2
ASSLRQLGSDTQY	TRBV12-3/TRBV12-4
SAIAHKVQGGNYGYT	TRBV20-1
ASSPQRYGELF	TRBV27
ASSEIQGETQY	TRBV6-1
ASSLPLKEQY	TRBV12-3/TRBV12-4
ASSQSHGAQGEQY	TRBV3-1
ASRHTSGRYEQY	TRBV6-2/TRBV6-3
ASSLQGEQPQH	TRBV10-2
ASSRGTYYEQY	TRBV27
ASSSPEYTQY	TRBV7-2
ASSENSGSTAKNIQY	TRBV2
ASRQGQARQDTQY	TRBV6-5
SASYNQY	TRBV20-1
ASSPGTSGSGEQF	TRBV4-2
ASSDVYQETQY	TRBV6-5
ASSLDPGPYEQY	TRBV5-1
ASSLGLAGSITDTQY	TRBV7-2
SVATVSGYT	TRBV29-1
SARAVGQATNEKLF	TRBV20-1
ASSQGTSGGALSTDTQY	TRBV3-1
ASTLMRGSTDTQY	TRBV7-2
ASSLGRGPPQETQY	TRBV7-2